This T cell receptor beta chain derives from a study of control samples from healthy donors and cancer patients. Here immunoSEQ multiplex PCR was the method, and the copy in TCRdb shows in-frame clones only, minus some. Of roughly 150,000 clones detected, more than 85% appear once; the ten largest clones hold roughly 5.7%. Per the germline V gene, CDR1 is LGHNA and CDR2 is YNFKEQ. The CDR3 length is 14 residues. Deletions cut 5 bases from V and 3 bases from J, with 14 bases between. The clonotype originates from a man younger than 30 in good health. What was sequenced was blood. The chain couples TRBV4-2 to TRBJ2-7; a possible D gene is TRBD2 (6 bases). The CDR3 coding sequence is TGTGCCAGCAGCGGTGGGCGGGGCAACTACGAGCAGTACTTC. Residues: CASSGGRGNYEQYF.